What follows are 6 T cell receptor beta chains derived from one specimen sequenced in a study of T and B cells in COVID-19 patients (dated by TCRdb to the early 2020s). TRB repertoires were amplified using about 220-500 ng of genomic DNA isolated from blood. This sample was sequenced with an Illumina MiSeq. Multiplex PCR with BIOMED2 TRB-A/B primer pools was used to amplify the TRB rearrangements. TCRdb reprocessing: public reads trimmed at Q25 with fastp, clones called with MiXCR, in-frame beta chains kept. CDR3 protein duplicates are merged, each entry listing the most common genes and DNA. Present in this sample are around 10,000 distinct CDR3 sequences, 28% of which were seen just once. Together, the top ten hold around a quarter of the sample. The specimen was blood. Source of these receptors: a human donor who had recovered from COVID-19.

The chain employs TRBV6-2 or TRBV6-3 and TRBJ2-7; 8 nucleotides agree with TRBD2. The CDR3 runs to 17 residues. Germline values: CDR1 MNHEY, CDR2 SVGEGT. V shed 0 bases, J shed 0 bases, and the junction held 7 bases outside the gene matches. The chain's CDR3 is CASSYSAGGLLSYEQYF. CDR3 sequence (DNA): TGTGCCAGCAGTTACTCGGCGGGGGGCCTTCTCTCCTACGAGCAGTACTTC.

Comment on this clonotype: A much larger clone sits a single nucleotide away, making a read error possible. The CDR3 is CASSWTSGKYNEQFF. DNA for the CDR3: TGTGCCAGCAGCTGGACTAGCGGGAAGTACAATGAGCAGTTCTTC. This chain links TRBV11-2 with TRBJ2-1; 12 nucleotides line up with TRBD2. Germline CDR1 SGHAT, CDR2 FQNNGV. CDR3 length: 15 residues. V lost 4 bases, J lost 4 bases, and 2 bases stayed unmatched.

The J gene is TRBJ2-7, the V gene TRBV4-3; D call uncertain. V was clipped by 0 bases and J by 2 bases, with 8 bases between them. Germline lookup yields CDR1 LGHNA and CDR2 YSLEER. This CDR3 is built from 14 residues. The CDR3: CASSQDPTAYEQYF. CDR3 bases: TGCGCCAGCAGCCAAGATCCCACCGCCTACGAGCAGTACTTC.

In its sample, this clonotype is medium-sized. The chain has TRBV12-3 or TRBV12-4 and TRBJ2-5; D unclear. This CDR3 is 16 amino acids long. The V end was cut by 5 bases, the J end by 1 base, with 17 bases between. This CDR3 is CASSAYRLRFQETQYF. The CDR3 region has the DNA TGTGCCAGCAGTGCATACCGGTTACGATTCCAAGAGACCCAGTACTTC.

To note about this clonotype: A much larger clone lies one base from this, so it may be a read error. The rearrangement uses TRBV19 and TRBJ1-2, with 9 bases fitting TRBD1. The germline gives CDR1 LNHDA, CDR2 SQIVND (reference sequence). The CDR3 is 16 residues long. CDR3 in amino acids: CASRADRTGDRRGYAF. The CDR3 DNA reads as TGTGCCAGTAGAGCCGACCGGACAGGGGATCGTCGAGGCTACGCCTTC.

Relative to its sample, this clonotype is medium-sized. The chain recombines TRBV6-1 with TRBJ2-1; D may be TRBD2 (7 bases). The CDR3 runs 15 residues. Trimming took off 6 bases at V and 7 bases at J, with 19 bases between the two ends. Per germline, CDR1 MNHNS and CDR2 SASEGT. Written as DNA, the CDR3 is TGTGCCAGCAGGCATAGGGGGGGCGGTTCTAATGAGCAGTTCTTC. Its protein is CASRHRGGGSNEQFF.